These 3 T cell receptor beta chains originate from one sample sequenced in a study of patients and donors after allogeneic stem cell transplantation. TCRdb re-derived calls from the RT-PCR reads in MiXCR, one entry per CDR3 protein. The sample contains about a million distinct CDR3 sequences, roughly 17% of which appear only once. Material for sequencing was blood, either unsorted or a sorted T cell fraction (not recorded which). These receptors were taken from a human donor who was either an allogeneic HSCT recipient or a stem cell or donor lymphocyte infusion donor (not recorded which). It is not recorded whose cells these are; they may come from a transplant donor.

This chain joins TRBV5-1 and TRBJ2-7; D is ambiguous. Germline lookup yields CDR1 SGHRS and CDR2 YFSETQ. CDR3 length: 14 amino acids. Trimming pared 3 bases from V and 0 bases from J, leaving 10 bases between. The CDR3 nucleotides are TGCGCCAGCAGCTCTCTGGGGTACTCCTACGAGCAGTACTTC. This translates into CASSSLGYSYEQYF.

This clonotype was picked up many times. The chain carries TRBV4-3 and TRBJ2-1; D may be TRBD1 (5 bases). This CDR3 is 15 amino acids long. CDR1 and CDR2 from the germline V gene are LGHNA and YSLEER. With 2 bases removed from V and 4 bases from J, the gap between germline ends came to 12 bases. The CDR3 bases are TGCGCCAGCAGCCAAAGGACAAGCGAATACAATGAGCAGTTCTTC. Its translation: CASSQRTSEYNEQFF.

This clonotype appeared a few times. The CDR3 nucleotides read TGTGCCAGCAGTTTATTGGGTAGAGCTAATGAAAAACTGTTTTTT. As protein: CASSLLGRANEKLFF. The rearrangement uses TRBV27 and TRBJ1-4; D is unresolved. V was pared by 1 base and J by 3 bases, with 9 bases between. Per the germline V gene, CDR1 is MNHEY and CDR2 is SMNVEV (reference sequence). The CDR3 consists of 15 residues.